This T cell receptor beta chain derives from a study of blood T cell repertoires in COVID-19. Some clones are missing from TCRdb's copy, which holds only in-frame ones; the method was immunoSEQ multiplex PCR. The sample has 80,000 to 100,000 clones, over 75% seen once; the top ten hold about 4.1%. Germline trimming cut 0 bases from V and 0 bases from J; bases unmatched to any gene: 2. The CDR3 is 16 amino acids. Germline lookup yields CDR1 SGHDT and CDR2 YYEEEE. The TCR was taken from a man between 60 and 75 years old with acute or convalescent COVID-19. The rearrangement links TRBV5-6 to TRBJ2-4; TRBD2 aligns across 8 bases. The sequenced sample was peripheral blood. The chain's CDR3 is CASSLGTSGAKNIQYF. CDR3 coding DNA: TGTGCCAGCAGCTTGGGAACTAGCGGAGCCAAAAACATTCAGTACTTC.